This TCR beta chain was captured in a study of control samples from healthy donors and cancer patients. CDR3 length: 15 amino acids. With 6 bases removed from V and 4 bases from J, the gap between germline ends came to 16 bases. CDR1 is LNHDA and CDR2 is SQIVND in the germline V gene (reference sequence). Profiling relied on immunoSEQ multiplex PCR, and the TCRdb table lists in-frame clones only, not all of them. The sample yields approximately 87,000 clones, around 87% seen once. The material sequenced was blood. The V call is TRBV19, the J call TRBJ2-1; TRBD1 is a possible D gene (5 bases). This receptor was obtained from a woman aged 50 to 60 in good health. The CDR3 DNA follows: TGTGCCAGTAGGTATTTAGGGGATGAATACAATGAGCAGTTCTTC. The encoded protein is CASRYLGDEYNEQFF.